These 32 T cell receptor beta chains were sequenced from one sample in a study of blood T cell repertoires in COVID-19. The table came from immunoSEQ multiplex PCR; TCRdb's copy has only in-frame clones and leaves some out. The sample has 99,000 or so clones, 91% seen once. Sample: peripheral blood. These receptors originate from a human donor in a cohort sampled during active COVID-19.

This clone has only a few counts. The rearrangement links TRBV7-9 to TRBJ1-2; D not resolved. The CDR3 is made up of 13 amino acids. Trimming stripped 1 base from V and 6 bases from J, with 9 bases between. CDR1 is SEHNR, CDR2 FQNEAQ, per germline (reference sequence). The CDR3 loop reads CASSLGVADGYTF. The DNA of the CDR3 is TGTGCCAGCAGCTTAGGTGTTGCGGATGGCTACACCTTC.

This clone was counted once. The chain has TRBV12-3 or TRBV12-4 and TRBJ2-1; 7 positions agree with TRBD2. The trim removed 2 bases at V and 9 bases at J, leaving 4 bases unmatched. The CDR3 is 13 residues long. This CDR3 is CASSLSGAGEQFF. The CDR3 coding sequence is TGTGCCAGCAGTTTAAGCGGGGCGGGTGAGCAGTTCTTC.

This chain joins TRBV7-9 and TRBJ1-2, with 8 nucleotides matching TRBD1. The CDR3 extends over 15 amino acids. The germline V gene encodes CDR1 SEHNR and CDR2 FQNEAQ (reference sequence). J was trimmed by 3 bases and V by 5 bases; bases with no gene match: 8. CDR3 region: CASSVAGGPYYGYTF. CDR3 nucleotide sequence: TGTGCCAGCAGCGTCGCAGGGGGCCCTTACTATGGCTACACCTTC.

The chain has TRBV7-9 and TRBJ2-3; TRBD2 matches at 13 bases. V gave up 1 base and J gave up 2 bases; unmatched junction bases: 3. The CDR3 runs 17 residues. The V gene's germline CDR1 is SEHNR and CDR2 FQNEAQ (reference sequence). This CDR3 is CASSLGLAGGYTDTQYF. Here the CDR3 DNA reads TGTGCCAGCAGCTTAGGACTAGCGGGAGGTTACACAGATACGCAGTATTTT.

This chain joins TRBV6-5 and TRBJ2-1; D perhaps matches TRBD2 (7 bases). The CDR3 loop spans 15 amino acids. Germline CDR1 MNHEY, CDR2 SVGAGI. The V end was cut by 10 bases, the J end by 4 bases, with 20 bases between. The CDR3 DNA sequence: TGTGCCACTGAAGAGCCGGGGGGCGCTTACAATGAGCAGTTCTTC. Its protein product is CATEEPGGAYNEQFF.

This clone has only one observation. V and J are TRBV2 and TRBJ2-2; D remains ambiguous. Deletions cut 3 bases from V and 6 bases from J, with 8 bases between. The germline V gene encodes CDR1 SNHLY and CDR2 FYNNEI. The CDR3 is 13 residues long. The CDR3 is CASSDNRAGELFF. The CDR3 nucleotides read TGTGCCAGCAGTGATAACAGAGCCGGGGAGCTGTTTTTT.

This clone was detected only a few times. J is TRBJ1-5 and V is TRBV27; D may be TRBD1 (5 bases). The V gene's germline CDR1 is MNHEY and CDR2 SMNVEV (reference sequence). Deletions cut 6 bases from V and 6 bases from J, with 12 bases between. The CDR3 has 13 residues. The CDR3 is CASSPRRGQPQHF. Written as DNA, the CDR3 is TGTGCCAGCAGCCCGCGGAGGGGTCAGCCCCAGCATTTT.

The chain has TRBV7-2 and TRBJ2-2; maybe TRBD2 (6 bases). Trimming took off 7 bases at V and 6 bases at J, with 18 bases between the two ends. The germline CDR1 and CDR2 sequences are SGHTA and FQGNSA. The CDR3 is 15 residues long. CDR3 amino acids: CASTVSGLVSGELFF. The CDR3 DNA reads TGTGCCAGCACCGTTAGCGGATTAGTTTCCGGGGAGCTGTTTTTT.

The chain employs TRBV5-4 and TRBJ1-2; 8 bases map to TRBD1. This CDR3 is 16 amino acids long. V shed 0 bases and J 4 bases; nucleotides not matched to a gene: 8. The germline CDR1 and CDR2 sequences are SGHNT and YYREEE (reference sequence). The CDR3 loop is CASSLDTGGVLYGYTF. The CDR3 DNA reads as TGTGCCAGCAGCTTGGATACAGGGGGTGTCCTCTATGGCTACACCTTC.

The V and J genes are TRBV3-1 (or the pseudogene TRBV3-2) and TRBJ1-2; D gene uncertain. This CDR3 region has 12 residues. The V end lost 1 base, the J end lost 8 bases, and 8 bases lay between the germline ends. Germline V gives CDR1 LGHDT, CDR2 YNNKEL (reference sequence). CDR3 sequence: CASSQGHSGYTF. The CDR3 bases are TGTGCCAGCAGCCAAGGCCACTCGGGCTACACCTTC.

This chain joins TRBV5-1 and TRBJ1-1; no reliable D call. This CDR3 is 13 amino acids long. V lost 0 bases to trimming and J lost 3 bases, with 6 bases between them. Germline CDR1 is SGHRS and CDR2 is YFSETQ. Written as DNA, the CDR3 is TGCGCCAGCAGCTTGGGGTCGGACACTGAAGCTTTCTTT. Protein product: CASSLGSDTEAFF.

V is TRBV7-2 and J is TRBJ2-7; TRBD2 agrees at 7 bases. The junction had 8 bases not matched to a gene; V was cut back by 6 bases and J by 3 bases. CDR1 and CDR2 (germline): SGHTA, FQGNSA. The CDR3 length is 14 residues. The CDR3 sequence: CASRLVGGVYEQYF. CDR3 sequence (DNA): TGTGCCAGCAGATTGGTTGGGGGGGTCTACGAGCAGTACTTC.

The chain is built from TRBV10-2 and TRBJ2-5; weak D call: TRBD1 (6 bases). Germline-derived CDR1 and CDR2 are WSHSY and SAAADI. The CDR3 has 17 amino acids. V gave up 0 bases and J gave up 1 base, with 15 bases separating them. The CDR3 nucleotides read TGCGCCAGCAGTGAGTCGCTACTGAGCAGGGGCCAAGAGACCCAGTACTTC. Protein product: CASSESLLSRGQETQYF.

The genes are TRBV27 and TRBJ2-5; possible D gene TRBD2, 6 bases. With 8 bases removed from V and 3 bases from J, the gap between germline ends came to 25 bases. The CDR3 sequence is 17 residues long. CDR1 is MNHEY, CDR2 SMNVEV, per germline (reference sequence). In nucleotides, the CDR3 is TGTGCCAGCCGTAAAGGAGGGGCATCGATAAAAAAAGAGACCCAGTACTTC. Its protein is CASRKGGASIKKETQYF.

The V and J genes are TRBV9 and TRBJ2-1; D might be TRBD2 (5 bases). The V gene's germline CDR1 is SGDLS and CDR2 YYNGEE. Between the trimmed V and J ends, which lost 7 bases and 0 bases, there was a span of 11 bases. This CDR3 comprises 14 residues. In DNA, the CDR3 is TGTGCCAGCGGCTCCGGGAACTCCTACAATGAGCAGTTCTTC. Translated, it gives CASGSGNSYNEQFF.

This sequence joins TRBV11-2 and TRBJ2-1, with 11 bases fitting TRBD2. V shed 5 bases, J shed 8 bases, and the junction held 8 bases outside the gene matches. The CDR3 has 15 amino acids. CDR1 and CDR2 from the germline V gene are SGHAT and FQNNGV. DNA of the CDR3: TGTGCCAGCAGCCGTACTAGCGGGAGACGGGATGAGCAGTTCTTC. This encodes CASSRTSGRRDEQFF.

This chain connects TRBV4-1 to TRBJ2-7; 8 bases are a match to TRBD1. This CDR3 is built from 15 residues. The J segment lost 4 bases and the V segment lost 1 base, leaving 6 bases of the junction unmatched. CDR1 and CDR2 from the germline V gene are MGHRA and YSYEKL. In DNA, the CDR3 is TGCGCCAGCAGCCAAGTGGGCAGGGGGCTTTACGAGCAGTACTTC. Protein product: CASSQVGRGLYEQYF.

The chain links TRBV5-4 to TRBJ2-7; 7 nucleotides agree with TRBD2. J was trimmed by 1 base and V by 5 bases; bases with no gene match: 9. Germline lookup yields CDR1 SGHNT and CDR2 YYREEE (reference sequence). The CDR3 length is 15 residues. The CDR3, as DNA: TGTGCCAGCAGTTGGGGTCTAGCGGATTCCTACGAGCAGTACTTC. It encodes CASSWGLADSYEQYF.

V usage is TRBV5-1 and J usage is TRBJ1-4, with 10 positions matching TRBD1. The length of the CDR3 is 14 residues. The germline gives CDR1 SGHRS, CDR2 YFSETQ. J lost 8 bases, V lost 5 bases, and 6 bases had no gene match. The CDR3 DNA reads as TGCGCCAGCAGACGACAGGGGGCCGGGGAAAAACTGTTTTTT. It yields the protein CASRRQGAGEKLFF.

This rearrangement joins TRBV15 to TRBJ1-5; D is unclear. Trimming pared 1 base from V and 7 bases from J, leaving 8 bases between. CDR1 LNHNV and CDR2 YYDKDF come from the germline V gene (reference sequence). CDR3 length equals 13 residues. This chain's CDR3 is CATSRVPGQPQHF. The CDR3 DNA reads as TGTGCCACCAGCAGAGTACCAGGCCAGCCCCAGCATTTT.

The gene calls are TRBV28 and TRBJ2-3; tentatively, D is TRBD1 (7 bases). CDR3 length: 16 amino acids. V was cut by 3 bases and J by 9 bases, with 22 bases left in between. The germline gives CDR1 MDHEN, CDR2 SYDVKM. CDR3 protein: CASSLIEGAKGGTQYF. DNA of the CDR3: TGTGCCAGCAGTTTGATCGAGGGGGCGAAGGGGGGAACGCAGTATTTT.

The chain recombines TRBV5-6 with TRBJ2-3, with 13 bases lining up with TRBD2. With 5 bases clipped from V and 6 bases from J, the junction kept 6 bases outside the gene matches. CDR3 length equals 15 residues. Germline V lookup: CDR1 SGHDT, CDR2 YYEEEE. The CDR3 spells CASRAGLAGVDTQYF. Here the CDR3 DNA reads TGTGCCAGCAGAGCCGGACTAGCGGGAGTGGATACGCAGTATTTT.

The table lists this clone with a count of one. The chain carries TRBV5-6 and TRBJ1-6; 7 bases are shared with TRBD1. Losses at the gene ends were 4 bases for V and 17 bases for J; bases not matched to a gene: 6. The CDR3 loop spans 11 amino acids. Per the germline V gene, CDR1 is SGHDT and CDR2 is YYEEEE. CDR3 bases: TGTGCCAGCAGCAAAACAGGGGTAGTCCACTTT. Protein: CASSKTGVVHF.

The CDR3 spells CASSIFSGTSGPGGYEQYF. CDR3 DNA: TGTGCCAGTAGTATATTCTCCGGGACTAGCGGCCCCGGGGGGTACGAGCAGTACTTC. The chain joins TRBV19 to TRBJ2-7, with 11 bases aligning to TRBD2. Germline-derived CDR1 and CDR2 are LNHDA and SQIVND (reference sequence). V shed 2 bases, J shed 4 bases, and the junction held 16 bases outside the gene matches. This CDR3 has 19 residues.

Comments on this clone: Within the sample, other DNA sequences also encode this same CDR3. V and J are TRBV7-9 and TRBJ2-7; 7 bases are a match to TRBD1. CDR3 length: 12 amino acids. Trimming removed 5 bases from V and 12 bases from J; junction bases left unmatched: 10. Germline V gives CDR1 SEHNR, CDR2 FQNEAQ (reference sequence). The CDR3, as DNA: TGTGCCAGCAGCGCCCAGGGGACAGCTCCGTACTTC. The encoded protein is CASSAQGTAPYF.

The V and J genes are TRBV5-1 and TRBJ2-1, with unresolved D. V gave up 7 bases and J gave up 8 bases, with 13 bases separating them. This CDR3 contains 12 residues. CDR1 and CDR2 (germline): SGHRS, YFSETQ. The CDR3 spells CASGRQDDEQFF. CDR3 bases: TGCGCCAGCGGAAGACAAGACGATGAGCAGTTCTTC.

The chain has TRBV11-1 and TRBJ1-1; no clear D gene. Germline V lookup: CDR1 SGHAT, CDR2 FQDESV (reference sequence). The V end was cut by 4 bases, the J end by 4 bases, with 16 bases between. The CDR3 covers 15 residues. Here the CDR3 DNA reads TGTGCCAGCAGCTCCGAAATGGAGGGTGGCACTGAAGCTTTCTTT. This sequence encodes CASSSEMEGGTEAFF.

The chain has TRBV5-1 and TRBJ2-3; TRBD2 agrees at 7 bases. The CDR3 contains 17 residues. Per germline, CDR1 SGHRS and CDR2 YFSETQ. V was clipped by 4 bases and J by 1 base; unmatched bases: 12. The CDR3 region is CASSPPKTSSGTDTQYF. CDR3 DNA sequence: TGCGCCAGCAGCCCACCTAAGACTAGCTCGGGCACAGATACGCAGTATTTT.

The chain couples TRBV5-4 to TRBJ1-1, with D possibly being TRBD1 (6 bases). Germline V lookup: CDR1 SGHNT, CDR2 YYREEE (reference sequence). The CDR3 spans 15 residues. V was clipped by 4 bases and J by 5 bases, with 18 bases between them. Here the CDR3 DNA reads TGTGCCAGCAGCCCCCCCGGACAGTTATTTACTGAAGCTTTCTTT. Amino acid sequence: CASSPPGQLFTEAFF.

This chain joins TRBV7-9 and TRBJ1-1; D not certain. From germline, CDR1 is SEHNR and CDR2 FQNEAQ (reference sequence). The V gene lost 5 bases and the J gene lost 13 bases, with 11 bases spanning the gap. The CDR3 has 10 amino acids. The CDR3 is CASSTGSNFF. CDR3 DNA: TGTGCCAGCAGCACGGGGTCTAATTTCTTT.

V is TRBV6-5 and J is TRBJ1-1; the D is unclear. This CDR3 has 14 amino acids. Trimming cost V 2 bases and J 5 bases, with 12 bases left between them. Germline CDR1 is MNHEY and CDR2 is SVGAGI. CDR3 amino acids: CASSYHSGTTEAFF. In DNA form, the CDR3 reads TGTGCCAGCAGTTACCACAGCGGAACAACTGAAGCTTTCTTT.

This chain uses TRBV12-3 or TRBV12-4 with TRBJ1-2, with D uncertain. V dropped 3 bases and J dropped 4 bases, with 9 bases sitting between them. This CDR3 spans 13 amino acids. The CDR3 loop reads CASSLQALYGYTF. For the CDR3, the DNA is TGTGCCAGCAGTTTGCAGGCCCTCTATGGCTACACCTTC.